Following are 14 T cell receptor beta chains from one sample sequenced in a study of T cell repertoires in cytomegalovirus infection. In TCRdb, the reads were re-called with MiXCR into one record per CDR3 protein. The data contain some 220,000 distinct CDR3 sequences, 12% of them singletons. The specimen sequenced was PBMCs. These TCRs come from a human donor in good health (CMV status not recorded). Some clones in this sample may be carry-over from other donors' samples.

This clonotype showed up many times. The chain employs TRBV7-2 and TRBJ2-5; D is undetermined. Germline-derived CDR1 and CDR2 are SGHTA and FQGNSA. V was shortened by 1 base and J by 2 bases, with 8 bases between the two germline ends. CDR3 size: 14 residues. CDR3 bases: TGTGCCAGCAGCTTAGGGTTTATTCAAGAGACCCAGTACTTC. Translating gives CASSLGFIQETQYF.

This clonotype has a count of ten or more. The chain joins TRBV19 to TRBJ2-2, with a weak D call TRBD2 (6 bases). The V and J ends lost 3 bases and 4 bases respectively, with 15 bases between them. The CDR3 has 16 amino acids. CDR1 and CDR2 from the germline V gene are LNHDA and SQIVND (reference sequence). The CDR3 region is CASSILGGTGTGELFF. Written as DNA, the CDR3 is TGTGCCAGTAGTATCCTCGGCGGGACGGGCACCGGGGAGCTGTTTTTT.

This clonotype was detected many times. V usage is TRBV7-2 and J usage is TRBJ2-3, with 9 nucleotides matching TRBD2. The CDR3 consists of 17 residues. Germline CDR1 SGHTA, CDR2 FQGNSA. J lost 6 bases, V lost 1 base, and 11 bases had no gene match. The CDR3 sequence: CASSLEAGGRIRDTQYF. In nucleotides, the CDR3 is TGTGCCAGCAGCTTAGAAGCGGGGGGCCGGATAAGGGATACGCAGTATTTT.

This clonotype was counted at least ten times. The chain links TRBV7-2 to TRBJ1-2; D may be TRBD1 (5 bases). V lost 5 bases and J lost 6, with 10 bases in between. CDR1 and CDR2 (germline): SGHTA, FQGNSA. The CDR3 sequence is 12 residues long. The CDR3 DNA follows: TGTGCCAGCAGCACCCAGGGTCATGGCTACACCTTC. It translates to CASSTQGHGYTF.

V is TRBV24-1 and J is TRBJ2-1; maybe TRBD1 (7 bases). CDR3 size: 15 residues. The germline CDR1 and CDR2 sequences are KGHDR and SFDVKD. Trimming took off 3 bases at V and 7 bases at J, with 15 bases between the two ends. CDR3 nucleotide sequence: TGTGCCACCAGTGATGCGGGACAGTCCGCGAATGAGCAGTTCTTC. Translation: CATSDAGQSANEQFF.

This clonotype occurred a few times. The chain employs TRBV24-1 and TRBJ2-2; a possible D gene is TRBD2 (5 bases). The CDR3 is 15 residues long. V was trimmed by 1 base and J by 6 bases, leaving 11 bases between them. Germline CDR1 and CDR2: KGHDR and SFDVKD. CDR3 nucleotide sequence: TGTGCCACCAGTGATTTACGAGGGCGCGCCGGGGAGCTGTTTTTT. Amino acid sequence: CATSDLRGRAGELFF.

This chain links TRBV30 with TRBJ2-1; D is uncertain. Per germline, CDR1 GTSNPN and CDR2 SVGIG (reference sequence). Trimming removed 5 bases from V and 0 bases from J, with 14 bases in between. This CDR3 spans 15 amino acids. CDR3 amino acids: CAWFPTTSSYNEQFF. CDR3 nucleotides: TGTGCCTGGTTCCCCACTACCAGCTCCTACAATGAGCAGTTCTTC.

This clonotype came up a few times. This chain uses TRBV20-1 with TRBJ1-2, with TRBD1 matching 12 bases. Germline CDR1 is DFQATT and CDR2 is SNEGSKA (reference sequence). V was pared by 6 bases and J by 4 bases, with 15 bases of the junction left unmatched. The CDR3 covers 17 residues. The CDR3 region is CSAINAGTGGSGYGYTF. The DNA for the CDR3 is TGCAGTGCCATTAACGCCGGGACAGGGGGCTCCGGCTATGGCTACACCTTC.

Many counts were recorded for this clonotype. V and J are TRBV6-2 or TRBV6-3 and TRBJ2-1; 7 bases agree with TRBD2. The CDR3 consists of 15 residues. Germline loops: CDR1 MNHEY, CDR2 SVGEGT. V was pared by 4 bases and J by 3 bases, with 6 bases of the junction left unmatched. This chain's CDR3 is CASSSAGAGYNEQFF. DNA for the CDR3: TGTGCCAGCAGTTCGGCGGGAGCCGGCTACAATGAGCAGTTCTTC.

The V and J genes are TRBV19 and TRBJ1-4; D remains ambiguous. CDR3 length equals 16 residues. Germline V CDR1 and CDR2: LNHDA, SQIVND (reference sequence). V shed 3 bases and J shed 5 bases, with 16 bases lying between them. CDR3 region: CASSIGEGWINEKLFF. The CDR3 coding sequence is TGTGCCAGTAGTATCGGGGAGGGATGGATAAATGAAAAACTGTTTTTT.

This chain links TRBV7-3 with TRBJ2-7; weak D call: TRBD1 (6 bases). The CDR3 loop spans 14 amino acids. Per the germline V gene, CDR1 is SGHTA and CDR2 is FQGTGA. Trimming left V 5 bases short and J 8 bases short, with 19 bases between. CDR3 DNA: TGTGCCAGCAGCCCGACGGGACCAGGGGACAAGCAGTACTTC. Protein sequence: CASSPTGPGDKQYF.

The table lists this clonotype with a few counts. The chain has TRBV20-1 and TRBJ2-1, with 7 bases aligning to TRBD2. CDR1 and CDR2 from the germline V gene are DFQATT and SNEGSKA (reference sequence). The J segment lost 5 bases and the V segment lost 2 bases, leaving 0 bases of the junction unmatched. CDR3 length: 12 amino acids. The CDR3 reads CSARLADNEQFF. CDR3 bases: TGCAGTGCTAGACTAGCGGACAATGAGCAGTTCTTC.

Only a few counts were recorded for this clonotype. The chain is built from TRBV19 and TRBJ1-2; possibly TRBD1 for D (6 bases). The CDR3 spans 15 residues. Trimming removed 7 bases at V and 3 bases at J, with 18 bases between. Germline-derived CDR1 and CDR2 are LNHDA and SQIVND (reference sequence). The CDR3: CASIHGSGADYGYTF. The CDR3, as DNA: TGTGCCAGTATCCACGGTTCAGGGGCGGACTATGGCTACACCTTC.

This clonotype appeared many times. The rearrangement joins TRBV7-2 to TRBJ1-4; possibly TRBD1 for D (6 bases). The CDR3 is 15 amino acids. From germline, CDR1 is SGHTA and CDR2 FQGNSA. V was clipped by 5 bases and J by 5 bases, with 15 bases between them. The CDR3: CASSPATGANEKLFF. CDR3 DNA sequence: TGTGCCAGCAGCCCGGCGACAGGCGCCAATGAAAAACTGTTTTTT.